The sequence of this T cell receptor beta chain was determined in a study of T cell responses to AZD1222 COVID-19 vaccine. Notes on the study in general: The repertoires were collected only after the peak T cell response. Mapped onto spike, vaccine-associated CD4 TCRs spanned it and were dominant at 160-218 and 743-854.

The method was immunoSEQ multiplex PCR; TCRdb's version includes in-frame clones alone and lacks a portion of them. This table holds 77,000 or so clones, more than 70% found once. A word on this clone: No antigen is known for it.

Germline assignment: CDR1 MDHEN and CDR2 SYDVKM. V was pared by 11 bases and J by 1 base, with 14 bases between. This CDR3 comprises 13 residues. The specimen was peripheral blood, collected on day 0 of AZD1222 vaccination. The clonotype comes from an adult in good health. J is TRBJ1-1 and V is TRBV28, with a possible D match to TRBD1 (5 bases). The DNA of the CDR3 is TGTGCCGGCCGGGGGGGAGGGAACACTGAAGCTTTCTTT. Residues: CAGRGGGNTEAFF.